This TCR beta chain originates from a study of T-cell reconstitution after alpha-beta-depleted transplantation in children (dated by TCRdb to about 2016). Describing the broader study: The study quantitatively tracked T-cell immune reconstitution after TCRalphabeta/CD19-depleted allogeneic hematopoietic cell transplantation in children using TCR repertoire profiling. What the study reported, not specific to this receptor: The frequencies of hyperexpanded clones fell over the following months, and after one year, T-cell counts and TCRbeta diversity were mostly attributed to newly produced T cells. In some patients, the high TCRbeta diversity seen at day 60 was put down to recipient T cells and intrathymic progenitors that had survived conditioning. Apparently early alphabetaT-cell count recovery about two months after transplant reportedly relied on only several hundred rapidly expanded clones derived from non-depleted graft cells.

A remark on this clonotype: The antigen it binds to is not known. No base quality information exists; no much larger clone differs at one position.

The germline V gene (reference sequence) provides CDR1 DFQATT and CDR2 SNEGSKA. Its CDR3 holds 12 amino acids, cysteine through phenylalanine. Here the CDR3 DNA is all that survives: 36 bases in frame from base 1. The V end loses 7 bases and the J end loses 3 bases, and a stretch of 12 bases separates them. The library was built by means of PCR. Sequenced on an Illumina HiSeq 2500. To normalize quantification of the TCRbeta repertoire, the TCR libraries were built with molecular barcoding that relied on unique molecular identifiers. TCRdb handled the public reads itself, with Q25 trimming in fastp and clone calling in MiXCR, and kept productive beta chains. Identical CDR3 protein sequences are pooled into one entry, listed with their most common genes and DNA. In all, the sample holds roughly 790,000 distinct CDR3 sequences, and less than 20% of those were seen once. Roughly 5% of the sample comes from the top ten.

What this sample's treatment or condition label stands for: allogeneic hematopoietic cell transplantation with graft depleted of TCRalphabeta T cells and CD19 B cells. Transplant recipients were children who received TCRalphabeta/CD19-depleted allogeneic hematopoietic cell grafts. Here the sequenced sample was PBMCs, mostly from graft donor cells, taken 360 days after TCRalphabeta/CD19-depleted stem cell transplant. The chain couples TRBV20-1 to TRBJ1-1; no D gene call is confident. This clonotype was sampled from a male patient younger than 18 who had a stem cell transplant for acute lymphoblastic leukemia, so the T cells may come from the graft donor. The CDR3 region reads CSEGARDTEAFF. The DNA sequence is TGCAGTGAAGGCGCTCGTGACACTGAAGCTTTCTTT.